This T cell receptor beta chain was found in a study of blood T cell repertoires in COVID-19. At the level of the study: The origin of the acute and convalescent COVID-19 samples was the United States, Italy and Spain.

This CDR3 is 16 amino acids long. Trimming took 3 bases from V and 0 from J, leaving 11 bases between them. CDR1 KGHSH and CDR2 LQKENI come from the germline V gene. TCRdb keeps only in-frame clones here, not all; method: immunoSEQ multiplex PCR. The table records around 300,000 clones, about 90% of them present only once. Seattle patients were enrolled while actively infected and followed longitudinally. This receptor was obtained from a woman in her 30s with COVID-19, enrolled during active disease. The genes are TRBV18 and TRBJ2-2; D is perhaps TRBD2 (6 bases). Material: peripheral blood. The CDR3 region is CASSPLGGANTGELFF. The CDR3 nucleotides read TGTGCCAGCTCACCTTTGGGGGGAGCGAACACCGGGGAGCTGTTTTTT.